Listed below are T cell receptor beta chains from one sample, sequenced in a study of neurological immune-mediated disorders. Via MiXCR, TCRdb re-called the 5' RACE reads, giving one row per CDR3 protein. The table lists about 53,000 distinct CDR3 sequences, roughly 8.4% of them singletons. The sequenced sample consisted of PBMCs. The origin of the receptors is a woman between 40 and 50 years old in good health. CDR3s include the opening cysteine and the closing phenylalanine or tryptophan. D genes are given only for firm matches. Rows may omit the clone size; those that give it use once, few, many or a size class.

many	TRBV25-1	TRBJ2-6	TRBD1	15	CASWVRGPGANVLTF	TGTGCCAGTTGGGTCAGGGGGCCTGGGGCCAACGTCCTGACTTTC
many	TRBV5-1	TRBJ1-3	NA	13	CASSTNSENTIYF	TGCGCCAGCAGCACAAACAGCGAAAACACCATATATTTT
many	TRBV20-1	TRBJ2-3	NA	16	CSARDPRRGGLDTQYF	TGCAGTGCTAGAGATCCCAGGAGAGGAGGATTAGATACGCAGTATTTT
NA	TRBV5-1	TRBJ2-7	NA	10	CASRYYERYF	TGCGCCAGCCGTTACTACGAGCGGTACTTC
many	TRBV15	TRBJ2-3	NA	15	CATSRDRAGSDTQYF	TGTGCCACCAGCAGAGATAGGGCGGGGTCAGATACGCAGTATTTT
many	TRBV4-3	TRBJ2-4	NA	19	CASSHQPVGVLLAKNIQYF	TGCGCCAGCAGCCACCAACCGGTTGGGGTACTTCTAGCCAAAAACATTCAGTACTTC
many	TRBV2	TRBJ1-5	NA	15	CASSPLLTGNQPQHF	TGTGCCAGCAGTCCCCTGTTGACGGGCAATCAGCCCCAGCATTTT
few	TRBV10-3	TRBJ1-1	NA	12	CAISVGNTEAFF	TGTGCCATCAGTGTAGGGAACACTGAAGCTTTCTTT
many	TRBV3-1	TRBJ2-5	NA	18	CASSQERDTVWYQETQYF	TGTGCCAGCAGCCAAGAACGGGACACCGTTTGGTACCAAGAGACCCAGTACTTC
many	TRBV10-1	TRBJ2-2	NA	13	CASSEKNTGELFF	TGCGCCAGCAGTGAAAAGAACACCGGGGAGCTGTTTTTT
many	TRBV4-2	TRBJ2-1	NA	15	CASSQDRRGYNEQFF	TGTGCCAGCAGCCAAGATCGGAGGGGATACAATGAGCAGTTCTTC
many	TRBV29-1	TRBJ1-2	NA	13	CSVEGGKLYGYTF	TGCAGCGTAGAAGGGGGGAAGCTCTATGGCTACACCTTC
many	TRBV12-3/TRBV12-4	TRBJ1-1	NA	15	CASSSPGFMNTEAFF	TGTGCCAGCAGTTCGCCAGGGTTTATGAACACTGAAGCTTTCTTT
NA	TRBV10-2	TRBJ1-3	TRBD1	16	CASRVAGTGGRNTIYF	TGCGCCAGCAGGGTTGCCGGGACAGGGGGTCGAAACACCATATATTTT
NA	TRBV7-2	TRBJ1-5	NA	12	CASSLYNQPQHF	TGTGCCAGCAGCCTGTACAATCAGCCCCAGCATTTT
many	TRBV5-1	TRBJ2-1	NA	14	CASSLQEYDNEQFF	TGCGCCAGCAGCTTGCAGGAATATGACAATGAGCAGTTCTTC
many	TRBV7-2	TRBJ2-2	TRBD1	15	CASSDRGPNTGELFF	TGTGCCAGCAGTGACAGGGGGCCGAACACCGGGGAGCTGTTTTTT
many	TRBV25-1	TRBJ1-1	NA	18	CASSDYRHSIFPNTEAFF	TGTGCCAGCAGTGATTACCGGCACAGCATTTTCCCGAACACTGAAGCTTTCTTT
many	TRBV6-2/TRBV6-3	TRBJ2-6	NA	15	CASTQRVAGANVLTF	TGTGCCAGCACCCAGAGGGTAGCTGGGGCCAACGTCCTGACTTTC
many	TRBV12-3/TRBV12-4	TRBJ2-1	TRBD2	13	CASRPSGDVEQFF	TGTGCCAGCAGGCCTAGCGGGGACGTTGAGCAGTTCTTC
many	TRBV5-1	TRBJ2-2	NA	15	CASSLGDTGYGELFF	TGCGCCAGCAGCTTGGGCGACACCGGCTACGGGGAGCTGTTTTTT
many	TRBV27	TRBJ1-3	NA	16	CASSRSGVGSGNTIYF	TGTGCCAGCAGTCGCTCGGGTGTGGGGAGCGGAAACACCATATATTTT
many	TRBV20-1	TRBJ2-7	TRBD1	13	CSARGQGFYEQYF	TGCAGTGCTAGAGGACAGGGATTCTACGAGCAGTACTTC
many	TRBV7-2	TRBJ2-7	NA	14	CASRPRHTSLEQYF	TGTGCCAGCCGCCCCCGTCACACCTCTCTCGAGCAGTACTTC
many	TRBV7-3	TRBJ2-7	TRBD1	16	CASSLRPSGTGNEQYF	TGTGCCAGCAGCTTAAGGCCATCCGGGACAGGGAACGAGCAGTACTTC
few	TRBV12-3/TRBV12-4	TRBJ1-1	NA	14	CASSRMGAGPEAFF	TGTGCCAGCAGTCGAATGGGGGCAGGGCCTGAAGCTTTCTTT
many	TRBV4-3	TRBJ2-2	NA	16	CASSQDLREITGELFF	TGCGCCAGCAGCCAAGATCTTAGAGAAATCACCGGGGAGCTGTTTTTT
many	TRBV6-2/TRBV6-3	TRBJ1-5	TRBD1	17	CASSPDRGLRGNQPQHF	TGTGCCAGCAGCCCGGACAGGGGGCTTAGGGGCAATCAGCCCCAGCATTTT
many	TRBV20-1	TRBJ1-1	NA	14	CSAMHARAATEAFF	TGCAGTGCAATGCATGCCAGGGCGGCCACTGAAGCTTTCTTT
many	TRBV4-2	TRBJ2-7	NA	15	CASSQDLRGSYEQYF	TGTGCCAGCAGCCAAGATCTCCGGGGGTCCTACGAGCAGTACTTC
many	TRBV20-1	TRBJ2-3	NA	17	CSARDPLGERGLDTQYF	TGCAGTGCTAGAGATCCCCTGGGGGAGAGGGGGTTAGATACGCAGTATTTT
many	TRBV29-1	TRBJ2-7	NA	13	CSVEDGGAYEQYF	TGCAGCGTTGAAGACGGGGGAGCCTACGAGCAGTACTTC
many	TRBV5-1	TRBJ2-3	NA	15	CASSRSQRRTDTQYF	TGCGCCAGCAGCCGGAGTCAGCGAAGGACAGATACGCAGTATTTT
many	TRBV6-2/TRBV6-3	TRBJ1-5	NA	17	CASRDGQGKAGDQPQHF	TGTGCCAGCAGGGACGGGCAGGGTAAGGCGGGAGATCAGCCCCAGCATTTT
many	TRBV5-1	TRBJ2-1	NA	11	CASSRHNEQFF	TGCGCCAGCAGCCGCCACAATGAGCAGTTCTTC
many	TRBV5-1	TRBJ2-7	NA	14	CASSLSTEPYEQYF	TGCGCCAGCAGCTTATCGACAGAGCCCTACGAGCAGTACTTC
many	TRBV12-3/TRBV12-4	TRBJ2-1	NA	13	CASSPDSHNEQFF	TGTGCCAGCAGCCCGGACTCGCACAATGAGCAGTTCTTC
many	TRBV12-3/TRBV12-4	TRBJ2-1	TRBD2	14	CASSLGTSGRSQFF	TGTGCCAGCAGTTTGGGGACTAGCGGGAGGTCTCAGTTCTTC
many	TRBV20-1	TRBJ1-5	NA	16	CSARNTDDYSNQPQHF	TGCAGTGCTAGAAACACCGACGATTATAGCAATCAGCCCCAGCATTTT
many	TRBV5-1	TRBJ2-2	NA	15	CASSLALGNTGELFF	TGCGCCAGCAGCTTGGCACTCGGTAACACCGGGGAGCTGTTTTTT